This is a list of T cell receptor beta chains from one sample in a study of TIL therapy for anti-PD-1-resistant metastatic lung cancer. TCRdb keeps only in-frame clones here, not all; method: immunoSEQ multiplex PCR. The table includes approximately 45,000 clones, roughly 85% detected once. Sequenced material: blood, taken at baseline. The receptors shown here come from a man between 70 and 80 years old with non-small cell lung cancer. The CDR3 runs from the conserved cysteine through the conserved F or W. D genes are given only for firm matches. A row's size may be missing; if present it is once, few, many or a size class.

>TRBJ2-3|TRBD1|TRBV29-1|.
TGCAGCGGGCGGACAGGGACTAGCACAGATACGCAGTATTTT
CSGRTGTSTDTQYF
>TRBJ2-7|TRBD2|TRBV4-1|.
TGCGCCAGCAGCCAAGATCGACTAGCGGCCACCTACGAGCAGTACTTC
CASSQDRLAATYEQYF
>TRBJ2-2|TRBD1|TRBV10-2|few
TGCGCCACCACCCTAGGACAGGGGGCGTTTAGGTCCGGGGAGCTGTTTTTT
CATTLGQGAFRSGELFF
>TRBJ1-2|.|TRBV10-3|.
TGTGCCATCAGTGTACAGGAATATGGCTACACCTTC
CAISVQEYGYTF
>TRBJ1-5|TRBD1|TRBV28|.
TGTGCCAGCAGTTTATGGGGACAGGGGAACTATCAGCCCCAGCATTTT
CASSLWGQGNYQPQHF
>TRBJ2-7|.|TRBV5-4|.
TGTGCCAGCAGCTTGTCGGCCTACGAGCAGTACTTC
CASSLSAYEQYF
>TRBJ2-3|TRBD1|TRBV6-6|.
TGTGCCAGCAGTTCGTCTGGGACAGGGACAGATACGCAGTATTTT
CASSSSGTGTDTQYF
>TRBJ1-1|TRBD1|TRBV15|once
TGTGCCACCAGCAGTCGGGGACAGGGGAACACTGAAGCTTTCTTT
CATSSRGQGNTEAFF
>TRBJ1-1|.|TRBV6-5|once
TGTGCCAGCAGTTATGGGCAGGGGGCTTTCTTT
CASSYGQGAFF
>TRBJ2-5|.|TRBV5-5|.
TGTGCCAGCAGCCGGTCACGGGGATCGCGGGAGACCCAGTACTTC
CASSRSRGSRETQYF
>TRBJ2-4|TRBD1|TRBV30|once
TGTGCCTGGAGTGCAGGGACAGGGCCCAAAAACATTCAGTACTTC
CAWSAGTGPKNIQYF
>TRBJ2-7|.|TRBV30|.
TGTGCCTGGAGTAGGGGGGCGAACTACGAGCAGTACTTC
CAWSRGANYEQYF
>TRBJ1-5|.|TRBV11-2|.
TGTGCCAGCAGCTTAGTGGCGGGCAATCAGCCCCAGCATTTT
CASSLVAGNQPQHF
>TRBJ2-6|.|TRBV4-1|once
TGCGCCAGCAGCAATCTGGGGCTTTCTGGGGCCAACGTCCTGACTTTC
CASSNLGLSGANVLTF
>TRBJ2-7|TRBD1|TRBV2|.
TGTGCCAGCAGGGTAGGACAGGGGATATCCTACGAGCAGTACTTC
CASRVGQGISYEQYF
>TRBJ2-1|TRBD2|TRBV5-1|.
TGCGCCAGCAGTTTCCTTGCCCGAGCGGGAGGGTGGAATGAGCAGTTCTTC
CASSFLARAGGWNEQFF
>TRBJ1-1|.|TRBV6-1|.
TGTGCCAGCAGTGTGGGGGCAGCCGGGCCGAACACTGAAGCTTTCTTT
CASSVGAAGPNTEAFF
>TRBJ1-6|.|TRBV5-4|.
TGTGCCAGCAGCTTGACGGGGCGAGGGAATTCACCCCTCCACTTT
CASSLTGRGNSPLHF
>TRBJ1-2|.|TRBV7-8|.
TGTGCCAGCAGCCATACGCTCGGGGATGGCTACACCTTC
CASSHTLGDGYTF
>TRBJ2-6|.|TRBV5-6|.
TGTGCCAGCAGCTTGGTGGTGACAGGACGCGACTTTGGGGCCAACGTCCTGACTTTC
CASSLVVTGRDFGANVLTF
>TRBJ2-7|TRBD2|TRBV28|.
TGTGCCAGCAGTCATACTGGGACTAGCGGAGCCTCCTACGAGCAGTACTTC
CASSHTGTSGASYEQYF
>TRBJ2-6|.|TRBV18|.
TGTGCCAGCTCACAACAGGCCTCTGGGGCCAACGTCCTGACTTTC
CASSQQASGANVLTF
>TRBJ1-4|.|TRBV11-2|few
TGTGCCAGCAGCTTTGGGCAGGATGATGAAAAACTGTTTTTT
CASSFGQDDEKLFF
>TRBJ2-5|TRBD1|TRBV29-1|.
TGCAGCGGGGGACAGCAAGAGACCCAGTACTTC
CSGGQQETQYF
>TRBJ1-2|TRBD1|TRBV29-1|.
TGCAGCGTTGAAGAGTTAGGACAGGGGTTGAAGGGCTACACCTTC
CSVEELGQGLKGYTF
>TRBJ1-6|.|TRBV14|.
TGTGCCAGCAGCCGCGGGGGGGGGAATTCACCCCTCCACTTT
CASSRGGGNSPLHF
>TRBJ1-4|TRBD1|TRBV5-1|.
TGCGCCAGCAGCTTGGGACGGACAGGGAATGAAAAACTGTTTTTT
CASSLGRTGNEKLFF
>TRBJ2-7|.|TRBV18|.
TGTGCCAGCTCACCACCGGGACGCTACGAGCAGTACTTC
CASSPPGRYEQYF
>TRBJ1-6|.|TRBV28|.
TGTGCCAGCAACAGGGAGCCATCACCCCTCCACTTT
CASNREPSPLHF
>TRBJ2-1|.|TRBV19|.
TGTGCCAGTAGTGCTGTCCCCGGGACTCTAATCGATGAGCAGTTCTTC
CASSAVPGTLIDEQFF
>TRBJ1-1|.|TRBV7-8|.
TGTGCCAGCAGCTTAGGGCAGCACACTGAAGCTTTCTTT
CASSLGQHTEAFF
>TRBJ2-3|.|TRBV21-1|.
TGTGCCAGCAGCAAATACTGTGGGGACAGGGTATGCACAGATACGCAGTATTTT
CASSKYCGDRVCTDTQYF
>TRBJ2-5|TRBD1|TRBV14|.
TGTGCCAGCACACGGTCTTCGGGACAGCAAGAGACCCAGTACTTC
CASTRSSGQQETQYF
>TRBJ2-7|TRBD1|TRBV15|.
TGTGCCACCAGTCAAGACAGGGGTACCTACGAGCAGTACTTC
CATSQDRGTYEQYF
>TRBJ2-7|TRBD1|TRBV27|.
TGTGCCAGCAGTAGAGGGACAGGACTGTACGAGCAGTACTTC
CASSRGTGLYEQYF